The entry below describes one T cell receptor (beta chain). Its target is not known. The entry originates in a study of radiotherapy plus CTLA-4 blockade in lung cancer. Study at large: Objective responses emerged in over 15% of patients, and around 31% attained disease control.

It was focal radiation plus CTLA-4 blockade with ipilimumab that patients with chemo-refractory metastatic non-small-cell lung cancer received. Using immunoSEQ multiplex PCR, the repertoire was profiled, and TCRdb retains in-frame clones only, with some absent. This table has 120,000 or so clones, 85% to 90% appearing once. General study findings and limits: Interferon-beta, together with early blood T cell clone dynamics, reportedly best predicted response. Some TCR clones had been derived from tumors. These clones expanded in peripheral blood after radiotherapy plus ipilimumab.

Germline V gene sequence: CDR1 SGHRS, CDR2 YFSETQ. Between the trimmed V and J ends, which lost 3 bases and 5 bases, there was a span of 10 bases. The CDR3 totals 13 residues. V gene TRBV5-1 combines with J gene TRBJ2-3; possibly TRBD2 for D (5 bases). The sample consisted of peripheral blood, taken from a patient treated with radiotherapy plus ipilimumab. This receptor was identified in a human donor with non-small cell lung cancer that progressed on radiotherapy plus ipilimumab. The CDR3 bases are TGCGCCAGCAGCTCGCCAGCGGTAGATACGCAGTATTTT. Residues: CASSSPAVDTQYF.